This TCR beta chain was obtained from a study of regulatory T cells in long-lasting Graves disease. This CDR3 region has 16 residues. J lost 1 base, V lost 1 base, and 4 bases had no gene match. Per the germline V gene, CDR1 is SGHTA and CDR2 is FQGNSA. Time point meaning: newly diagnosed GD, antithyroid drugs for less than 3 months. After RNA was extracted from PBMCs, the TCR library was made from it. The authors diagnosed Graves' disease using American Thyroid Association guidelines. For TCR beta, libraries came from iRepertoire HTBI primers and Arm-PCR of CDR3 regions. Using its own MiXCR run on the multiplex PCR reads, TCRdb lists one record per CDR3 protein. This sample has about 530,000 distinct CDR3 sequences, with about 16% found just once. A further study also used this sample, focusing on T cells in Graves' hyperthyroidism and ophthalmopathy.

The sample here was peripheral blood mononuclear cells (PBMCs), taken at new diagnosis, from a patient treated with antithyroid drugs. The TCR was taken from a woman aged 35-65 years with Graves disease. This chain joins TRBV7-2 and TRBJ1-5; 7 bases are shared with TRBD1. The CDR3 is CASSLDRGVSNQPQHF. CDR3 DNA sequence: TGTGCCAGCAGCTTAGACAGGGGTGTGAGCAATCAGCCCCAGCATTTT. The full variable domain, rest sourced from reference TRBV7-2 and TRBJ1-5, is GAGVSQSPSNKVTEKGKDVELRCDPISGHTALYWYRQSLGQGLEFLIYFQGNSAPDKSGLPSDRFSAERTGGSVSTLTIQRTQQEDSAVYLCASSLDRGVSNQPQHFGDGTRLSIL.